This record covers a single T cell receptor beta chain. Its target is not known. Each CDR3 protein gets one entry in TCRdb, which reprocessed the 5' RACE reads and gives no DNA. The sample table includes about 350,000 distinct CDR3 sequences. The data stem from a study of monozygotic twins with inflammatory bowel disease. Notes on the study in general: Other individuals had fewer clonotypes in common with IBD patients than with healthy twins, especially with disease activity. Findings did not support one strong IBD-associated signal or clonotype.

Germline V gene lookup returns CDR1 MDHEN and CDR2 SYDVKM. This CDR3 is 13 amino acids long. Sequenced material: blood. The chain combines TRBV28 with TRBJ1-5; TCRdb selects TRBD1, and the lack of DNA leaves this call unchecked. This sequence originates from a human donor with ulcerative colitis or Crohn's disease, or a healthy co-twin of an affected twin (not recorded which). The chain's CDR3 is CASSDRRDQPQHF.